A selection of T cell receptor beta chains follows, all from one sample in a study of T cell repertoires in cytomegalovirus infection. Their target antigens are unknown. A single record per CDR3 protein comes from TCRdb applying MiXCR to the reads. Altogether hundreds of thousands of distinct CDR3 sequences are present, roughly 46% being singletons, with the ten largest covering around 45%. The sequencing here drew on cultured PBMCs, taken from culture after CMV antigen stimulation. Receptor source: a human donor in good health (CMV status not recorded). Some clones in this sample may be carry-over from other donors' samples. Each CDR3 is given with its conserved first and last residue. The D gene is left open where the match is weak. The size of a clone is reported for some rows only, either as once, few or many, or as a class for expanded clones.

v_gene	abundance	d_gene	j_gene	CDR3nt	CDR3aa
TRBV5-4	.	TRBD2	TRBJ2-3	TGTGCCAGCAGCTTGGGACTAGCGGGGGACACAGATACGCAGTATTTT	CASSLGLAGDTDTQYF
TRBV19	few	.	TRBJ2-7	TGTGCCAGTAGTATTCTGGGTAATCCCTACGAGCAGTACTTC	CASSILGNPYEQYF
TRBV7-2	.	.	TRBJ2-1	TGTGCCAGCGGCGTCCAGGGGGGGTCCTACAATGAGCAGTTCTTC	CASGVQGGSYNEQFF
TRBV19	.	.	TRBJ2-1	TGTGCCACTCGGATCTCCTACAATGAGCAGTTCTTC	CATRISYNEQFF
TRBV10-3	.	TRBD1	TRBJ1-5	TGTGCCATCAGTGACTCCTACAGGGGGTATCAGCCCCAGCATTTT	CAISDSYRGYQPQHF
TRBV6-1	.	.	TRBJ1-2	TGTGCCACCCGGCGCCAGGCTAACTATGGCTACACCTTC	CATRRQANYGYTF
TRBV11-2	.	TRBD1	TRBJ2-3	TGTGCCAGCAGCTACAGACAGGGGTGGACAGATACGCAGTATTTT	CASSYRQGWTDTQYF
TRBV6-2/TRBV6-3	.	.	TRBJ2-7	TGTGCCAGCCGGTTTTTGTCGAGCTCCTACGAGCAGTACTTC	CASRFLSSSYEQYF
TRBV5-4	.	TRBD2	TRBJ2-1	TGTGCCAGCAGCCCCCACGCCGCGTCTAGCGGTTACAATGAGCAGTTCTTC	CASSPHAASSGYNEQFF
TRBV4-1	.	.	TRBJ2-1	TGCGCCAGCAGCCAAGTAGGGCGGAAAAACCTGGAGAGCTCCTACAATGAGCAGTTCTTC	CASSQVGRKNLESSYNEQFF
TRBV29-1	.	.	TRBJ2-5	TGCAGCGTTGCCGTTGCGGCTGTTCAAGAGACCCAGTACTTC	CSVAVAAVQETQYF
TRBV18	.	.	TRBJ1-5	TGTGCCAGCTCACCAGCACAGATTAATCAGCCCCAGCATTTT	CASSPAQINQPQHF
TRBV3-1	.	.	TRBJ1-5	TGTGCCAGCAGCCAATGGTACGATCCCAATCAGCCCCAGCATTTT	CASSQWYDPNQPQHF
TRBV6-6	.	TRBD1	TRBJ2-5	TGTGCCAGCAGACCCTCGACAGGGCAAGAGACCCAGTACTTC	CASRPSTGQETQYF
TRBV7-3	.	.	TRBJ2-1	TGTGCCAGCAGCCTGCCAGTCAATGAGCAGTTATTC	CASSLPVNEQLF
TRBV7-9	few	TRBD1	TRBJ1-5	TGTGCCAGCAGCCAAAAACAGGGGAACCAGCATTTT	CASSQKQGNQHF
TRBV6-1	few	TRBD1	TRBJ2-7	TGTGCCAGCAGTGACACAGCCGGGACAGGGAACTACGAGCAGTACTTC	CASSDTAGTGNYEQYF
TRBV7-9	.	.	TRBJ2-7	TGTGCCAGCAGCCGAAACTCAGGGCAGGGGCACTACGAGCAGTACTTC	CASSRNSGQGHYEQYF
TRBV20-1	.	.	TRBJ2-1	TGCAGTGCTGGGGTTAGCGAGAGAAGCTCCTACAATGAGCAGTTCTTC	CSAGVSERSSYNEQFF
TRBV28	.	.	TRBJ2-3	TGTGCCAGCAGTTCCACGTTTGTGGGGGCGCCTCACCTCACAGATACGCAGTATTTT	CASSSTFVGAPHLTDTQYF
TRBV7-8	few	.	TRBJ2-1	TGTGCCAGCAGCCAACGGGGGTATAACCATGAGCAGTTCTTC	CASSQRGYNHEQFF
TRBV5-4	.	.	TRBJ1-1	TGTGCCAGCACCGTGGGCGGAAGTCACTACACTGAAGCTTTCTTT	CASTVGGSHYTEAFF
TRBV7-2	.	.	TRBJ2-4	TGTGCCAGCAGCTTATCCCACATTCAGTACTTC	CASSLSHIQYF
TRBV4-1	.	TRBD1	TRBJ1-6	TGCGCCAGCAGCAAGAATACCGGGACAGGGCTATTCTCACCCCTCCACTTT	CASSKNTGTGLFSPLHF
TRBV29-1	.	.	TRBJ1-1	TGCAGCGTTGAAGAGTTTTTCACAGCGAAGGCGGGCACTGAAGCTTTCTTT	CSVEEFFTAKAGTEAFF
TRBV3-1	.	.	TRBJ2-5	TGTGCCAGCAGCCAAGAAGAGACCCAGTACTTC	CASSQEETQYF
TRBV7-2	few	TRBD2	TRBJ2-1	TGTGCCAGCACCAATCACCCGGGACTAGACTACAATGAGCAGTTCTTC	CASTNHPGLDYNEQFF
TRBV6-6	few	TRBD1	TRBJ2-5	TGTGCCAGCAGCCTAGGGTTGACAGGGGATGGAGAGACCCAGTACTTC	CASSLGLTGDGETQYF